This T cell receptor beta chain comes out of a study of CD8 T cells in ankylosing spondylitis. CDR1 DFQATT and CDR2 SNEGSKA come from the germline V gene (reference sequence). After removal of 5 bases from V and 5 bases from J, the junction contained 7 bases not matched to a gene. This CDR3 is built from 13 residues. Libraries for TCR beta were made by quantitative 5'-RACE with molecular barcodes. MiXCR was run by TCRdb on the 5' RACE reads, yielding one entry per CDR3 protein. Of 200,000 to 250,000 distinct CDR3 sequences in the sample, around 6.6% were seen once. Study conclusions and caveats: Seemingly distinctive of ankylosing spondylitis blood was a TCR beta motif formed by eight highly homologous variants. Disease-linked clones reportedly concentrated significantly in matched ankylosing spondylitis synovial fluid.

This clonotype showed up many times. Its antigen is unknown. The rearrangement joins TRBV20-1 to TRBJ2-7; 9 nucleotides align to TRBD1. Material for sequencing was blood, either unsorted or a sorted T cell fraction (not recorded which). This receptor was obtained from a male donor with ankylosing spondylitis. The CDR3, as DNA: TGCAGTGCTCCGGGACAGGGCCCCGACGAGCAGTACTTC. It specifies CSAPGQGPDEQYF.